This is a list of T cell receptor beta chains from one sample in a study of post-analysis software for immune sequencing data. TCRdb reprocessed the PCR reads with MiXCR, giving one entry per CDR3 protein. Of roughly 800,000 distinct CDR3 sequences listed, approximately 44% were seen once; the top ten hold roughly 4.4%. The sequenced material came from blood. The receptors come from a girl aged 10-17 years with multiple sclerosis. Each CDR3 is given with its conserved first and last residue. A D gene is named only where the DNA matches it firmly. Size is omitted from some rows. Given values are once, few, many or a class for expanded clones.

cdr3_length	clone_size	d_call	v_call	j_call	cdr3_aa	cdr3_nt
14	-	-	TRBV12-3/TRBV12-4	TRBJ1-5	CASAYTVSNQPQHF	TGTGCCAGCGCGTATACAGTTAGCAATCAGCCCCAGCATTTT
16	-	-	TRBV3-1	TRBJ2-1	CASSQAGAGQGNEQFF	TGTGCCAGCAGCCAAGCAGGGGCAGGCCAAGGTAATGAGCAGTTCTTC
15	few	-	TRBV9	TRBJ2-5	CASSVGDRSQETQYF	TGTGCCAGCAGCGTAGGCGACAGATCCCAAGAGACCCAGTACTTC
14	-	-	TRBV20-1	TRBJ2-3	CSAPRRALTDTQYF	TGCAGTGCGCCGCGGAGGGCCTTGACAGATACGCAGTATTTT
15	-	-	TRBV7-3	TRBJ2-1	CASSLNPGPPDEQFF	TGTGCCAGCAGCTTGAATCCGGGACCTCCGGATGAGCAGTTCTTC
14	few	-	TRBV28	TRBJ2-7	CASSLRAPTGEQYF	TGTGCCAGCAGTTTACGGGCACCCACTGGGGAGCAGTACTTC
15	-	-	TRBV20-1	TRBJ2-7	CSARRGQTSSYEQYF	TGCAGTGCCCGAAGAGGACAGACCAGCTCCTACGAGCAGTACTTC
12	-	TRBD1	TRBV20-1	TRBJ1-1	CSAPGQGTEAFF	TGCAGTGCTCCCGGACAGGGAACTGAAGCTTTCTTT
19	-	TRBD2	TRBV12-3/TRBV12-4	TRBJ2-7	CASSLGAGVWREGTYEQYF	TGTGCCAGCAGTTTAGGGGCGGGGGTGTGGCGGGAGGGAACCTACGAGCAGTACTTC
16	-	TRBD2	TRBV20-1	TRBJ2-7	CSARAPSGRPSYEQYF	TGCAGTGCTAGAGCTCCTAGCGGGAGGCCATCCTACGAGCAGTACTTC
14	-	-	TRBV9	TRBJ1-2	CASSRSDSNYGYTF	TGTGCCAGCAGCCGATCGGACAGTAACTATGGCTACACCTTC